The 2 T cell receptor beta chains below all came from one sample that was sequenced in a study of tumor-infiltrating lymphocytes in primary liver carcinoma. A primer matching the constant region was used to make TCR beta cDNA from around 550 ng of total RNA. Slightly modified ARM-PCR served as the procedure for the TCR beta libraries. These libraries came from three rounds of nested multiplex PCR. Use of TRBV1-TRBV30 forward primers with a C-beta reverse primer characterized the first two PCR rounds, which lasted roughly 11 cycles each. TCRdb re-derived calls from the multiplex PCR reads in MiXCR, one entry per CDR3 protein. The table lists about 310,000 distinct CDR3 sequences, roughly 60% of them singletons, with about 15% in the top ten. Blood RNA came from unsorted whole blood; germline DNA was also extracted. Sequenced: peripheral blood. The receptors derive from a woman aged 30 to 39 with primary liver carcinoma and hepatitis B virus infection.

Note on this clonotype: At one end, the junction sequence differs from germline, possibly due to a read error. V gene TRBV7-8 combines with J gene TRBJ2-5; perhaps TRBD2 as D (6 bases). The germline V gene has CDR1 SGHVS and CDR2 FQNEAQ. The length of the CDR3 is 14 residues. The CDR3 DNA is TGTGCCCGCAGCTTAATCGGCGGGACCGAGACCCAGTACTTC. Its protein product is CARSLIGGTETQYF.

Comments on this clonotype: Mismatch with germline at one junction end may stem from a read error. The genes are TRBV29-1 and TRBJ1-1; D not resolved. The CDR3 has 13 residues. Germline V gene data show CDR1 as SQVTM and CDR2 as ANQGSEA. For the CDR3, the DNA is TGCAGCGGCTCGGGATGGTTGAGCACTGAGGCTTTCTTT. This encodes CSGSGWLSTEAFF.